This TCR beta chain was retrieved from a study of T cells of healthy individuals. This clonotype has only a few counts. From the 5' RACE reads, TCRdb called clonotypes with MiXCR, one entry per CDR3 protein. The sample consists of around 79,000 distinct CDR3 sequences, approximately 5.4% of them appearing once. Germline CDR1 SQVTM, CDR2 ANQGSEA. This CDR3 is built from 13 residues. The rearrangement links TRBV29-1 to TRBJ2-7; 7 bases are a match to TRBD1. The source is a female donor in good health. CDR3 region: CAIIGAGGNEQYF. CDR3 sequence (DNA): TGCGCGATCATTGGGGCAGGGGGAAACGAGCAGTACTTC.